This section outlines one T cell receptor (beta chain) sequence together with its context. The antigen remains unidentified. This sample stems from a study of early stage breast cancer tumors. Study context: Of 15 to 20 invasive breast tumors, more than ten were hormone receptor-positive, HER2-negative.

Study outcomes and limitations: Commonly generated sequences made up most enriched TCRB sequences shared between patients.

Germline CDR1 and CDR2: MNHNY and SVGAGI (reference sequence). CDR3 size: 14 residues. V lost 6 bases and J lost 6; bases outside the gene matches: 7. The data were produced by immunoSEQ multiplex PCR, yet TCRdb's version contains in-frame clones alone and is incomplete. The table has tens of thousands of clones, 55% to 75% seen once. V is TRBV6-6 and J is TRBJ1-5; TRBD1 matches 8 bases. The TCR was taken from a person aged 45-65 years with breast cancer. What was sequenced was blood. This CDR3 is CASSQGALSQPQHF. CDR3 coding DNA: TGTGCCAGCAGCCAGGGGGCTTTGAGTCAGCCCCAGCATTTT.